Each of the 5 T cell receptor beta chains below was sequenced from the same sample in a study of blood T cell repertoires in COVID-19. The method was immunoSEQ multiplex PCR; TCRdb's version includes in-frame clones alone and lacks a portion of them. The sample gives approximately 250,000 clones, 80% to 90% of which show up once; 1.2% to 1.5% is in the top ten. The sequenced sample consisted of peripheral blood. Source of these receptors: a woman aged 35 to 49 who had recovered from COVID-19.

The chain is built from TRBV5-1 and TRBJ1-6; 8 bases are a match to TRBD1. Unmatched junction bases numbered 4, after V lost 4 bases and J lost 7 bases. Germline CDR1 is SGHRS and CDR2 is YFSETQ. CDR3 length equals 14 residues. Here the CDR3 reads CASSTQGGNSPLHF. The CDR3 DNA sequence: TGCGCCAGCAGCACACAGGGGGGCAATTCACCCCTCCACTTT.

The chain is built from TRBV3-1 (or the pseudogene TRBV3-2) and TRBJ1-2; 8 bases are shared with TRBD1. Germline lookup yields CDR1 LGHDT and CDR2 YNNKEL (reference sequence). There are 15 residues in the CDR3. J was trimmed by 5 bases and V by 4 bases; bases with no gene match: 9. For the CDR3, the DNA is TGTGCCAGCAGCCTACCGGGACAGGATCTTTATGGCTACACCTTC. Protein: CASSLPGQDLYGYTF.

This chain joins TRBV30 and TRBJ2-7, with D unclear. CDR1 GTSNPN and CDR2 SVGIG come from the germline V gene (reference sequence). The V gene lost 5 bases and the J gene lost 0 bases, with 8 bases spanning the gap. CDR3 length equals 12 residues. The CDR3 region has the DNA TGTGCCTGGTCACTTGGCTCCTACGAGCAGTACTTC. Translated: CAWSLGSYEQYF. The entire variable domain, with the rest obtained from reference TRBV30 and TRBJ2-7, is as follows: SQTIHQWPATLVQPVGSPLSLECTVEGTSNPNLYWYRQAAGRGLQLLFYSVGIGQISSEVPQNLSASRPQDRQFILSSKKLLLSDSGFYLCAWSLGSYEQYFGPGTRLTVT.

In nucleotides, the CDR3 is TGTGCCTGGAGCAAGGGAGGAAAAGCTTTCTTT. It translates to CAWSKGGKAFF. The chain combines TRBV30 with TRBJ1-1; no firm D call. The CDR3 is 11 residues long. Germline V gene lookup returns CDR1 GTSNPN and CDR2 SVGIG (reference sequence). V was clipped by 3 bases and J by 9 bases, with 11 bases between them.

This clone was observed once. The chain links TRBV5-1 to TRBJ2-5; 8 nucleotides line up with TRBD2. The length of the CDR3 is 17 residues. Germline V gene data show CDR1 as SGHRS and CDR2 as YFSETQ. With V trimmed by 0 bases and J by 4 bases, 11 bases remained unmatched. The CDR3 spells CASSLALGLASPETQYF. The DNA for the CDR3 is TGCGCCAGCAGCTTGGCTCTTGGACTAGCTTCCCCAGAGACCCAGTACTTC.